Described below is a single T cell receptor (beta chain) sequence and its context. Its target is not known. Sequencing was performed with immunoSEQ multiplex PCR; in TCRdb, only in-frame clones are kept and a portion is missing. The sample carries tens of thousands of clones, over 60% recorded once. Time point noted: cycle 4 day 1 (C4D1), after around six weeks of nivolumab. With no exception, relapse followed autologous stem cell transplantation in all patients, and brentuximab vedotin exposure varied. Complete response, partial response or progressive disease were the best responses. This sample is part of a study of PD-1 blockade in classical Hodgkin lymphoma. Overall study context: The study gave patients nivolumab 3 mg/kg intravenously every 2 weeks. General study points: Those starting nivolumab under 1 year post-ASCT were excluded. Whereas CD4+ TCR diversity had risen significantly by C4D1, CD8+ TCR diversity had not.

Between the trimmed V and J ends, which lost 4 bases and 2 bases, there was a span of 10 bases. Germline V lookup: CDR1 MGHRA, CDR2 YSYEKL. The CDR3 contains 14 residues. The chain uses TRBV4-1 and TRBJ2-3, with D hard to call. Source: peripheral blood mononuclear cells (PBMCs), taken before the fourth cycle of nivolumab. The sequence came from a human donor with classical Hodgkin lymphoma. In DNA, the CDR3 is TGCGCCAGCAGCCTAGTCCCGATCACAGATACGCAGTATTTT. Translation gives CASSLVPITDTQYF.